Sequencing of this T cell receptor (beta chain) was carried out in a study of blood T cell repertoires in COVID-19. As for the study in general: Some COVID-19 samples were acute and others convalescent; all came from the United States, Italy and Spain. In each case, the material was cDNA or gDNA derived from T cells, B-cell-depleted T cells, or PBMCs.

Original data processing: Amplifying reference gene primers gave estimates of nucleated cell counts. Assay used: immunoSEQ multiplex PCR; TCRdb lists only in-frame clones, some missing. That table furnishes V, J and clone size, whereas the DNA furnished D and trimming. The data contain around 50,000 clones, roughly 91% of them seen just once; the ten biggest clones take up 2.5% to 4%. Germline trimming cut 5 bases from V and 4 bases from J; bases unmatched to any gene: 4. The CDR3 length is 14 residues. CDR1 and CDR2 (germline): SGHRS, YFSETQ. The receptor comes from a human donor in a cohort sampled during active COVID-19. The J gene is TRBJ2-3, the V gene TRBV5-1; 10 nucleotides agree with TRBD2. The sample was peripheral blood. The CDR3 reads CASRAGGGPDTQYF. The CDR3 region has the DNA TGCGCCAGCAGAGCGGGAGGGGGTCCAGATACGCAGTATTTT. Combining the CDR3 with reference TRBV5-1 and TRBJ2-3 gives the whole variable domain KAGVTQTPRYLIKTRGQQVTLSCSPISGHRSVSWYQQTPGQGLQFLFEYFSETQRNKGNFPGRFSGRQFSNSRSEMNVSTLELGDSALYLCASRAGGGPDTQYFGPGTRLTVL.